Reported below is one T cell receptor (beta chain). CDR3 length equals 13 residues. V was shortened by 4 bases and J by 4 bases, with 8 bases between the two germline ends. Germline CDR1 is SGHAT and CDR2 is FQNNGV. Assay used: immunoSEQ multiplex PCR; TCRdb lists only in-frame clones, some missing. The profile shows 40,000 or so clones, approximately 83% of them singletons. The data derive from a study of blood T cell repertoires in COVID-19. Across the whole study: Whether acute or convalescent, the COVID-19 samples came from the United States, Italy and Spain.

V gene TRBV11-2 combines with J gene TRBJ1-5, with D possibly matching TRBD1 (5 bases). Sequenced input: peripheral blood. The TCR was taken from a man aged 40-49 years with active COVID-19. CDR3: CASSSQGNQPQHF. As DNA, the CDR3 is TGTGCCAGCAGCTCCCAGGGTAATCAGCCCCAGCATTTT.